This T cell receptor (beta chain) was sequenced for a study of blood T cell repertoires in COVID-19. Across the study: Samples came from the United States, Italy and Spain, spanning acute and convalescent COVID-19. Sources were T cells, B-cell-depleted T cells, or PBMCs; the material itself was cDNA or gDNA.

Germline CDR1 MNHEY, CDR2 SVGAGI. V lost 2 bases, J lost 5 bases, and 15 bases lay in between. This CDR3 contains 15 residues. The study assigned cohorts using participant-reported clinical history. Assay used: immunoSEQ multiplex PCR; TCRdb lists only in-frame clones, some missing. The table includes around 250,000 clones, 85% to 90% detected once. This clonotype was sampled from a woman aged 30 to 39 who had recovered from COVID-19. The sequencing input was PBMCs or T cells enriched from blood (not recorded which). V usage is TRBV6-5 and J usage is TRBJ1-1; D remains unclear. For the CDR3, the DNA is TGTGCCAGCAGTTACCGAGATCCGGGAGGGACTGAAGCTTTCTTT. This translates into CASSYRDPGGTEAFF.